This T cell receptor beta chain was sequenced in a study of cytomegalovirus exposure and HLA in healthy donors. CDR3 length equals 14 residues. V was trimmed by 3 bases and J by 1 base, leaving 9 bases between them. Looked up from germline, CDR1 is MNHEY and CDR2 is SVGAGI. The table came from immunoSEQ multiplex PCR; TCRdb's copy has only in-frame clones and leaves some out. The table lists 200,000 to 250,000 clones, roughly 87% of them singletons. The receptor comes from a woman in her late teens or twenties in good health and CMV-seropositive. Sample: PBMCs. The genes are TRBV6-5 and TRBJ1-1; no definite D call. The CDR3 loop is CASSYSQANTEAFF. DNA of the CDR3: TGTGCCAGCAGTTATAGCCAAGCGAACACTGAAGCTTTCTTT.